This TCR beta chain originates from a study of neurological immune-mediated disorders. Study results and limitations: None of the CDR3 amino acid sequences of expanded clones were shared across subjects, and this suggested private repertoires in all groups.

Trimming stripped 4 bases from V and 0 bases from J, with 17 bases between. This CDR3 region has 18 residues. Germline V gene lookup returns CDR1 SGHNT and CDR2 YYREEE (reference sequence). The sample holds many counts of this clonotype. Its antigen is not identified. The team produced cDNA through 5'RACE using 10-nucleotide random UMIs. TCRdb called the 5' RACE reads again in MiXCR, with one record for every CDR3 protein. In the table there are tens of thousands of distinct CDR3 sequences, 15% of which are singletons. Sequences were obtained from PBMCs. The TCR comes from a man in his 70s in good health. This sequence joins TRBV5-4 and TRBJ1-6; D might be TRBD1 (6 bases). The CDR3, as DNA: TGTGCCAGCAGCCCACGGCCCGGCAGGGGCTCCTATAATTCACCCCTCCACTTT. Translated, it gives CASSPRPGRGSYNSPLHF.